The 8 T cell receptor beta chains listed next were all sequenced from one sample in a study of vaccination and CD4 T cells after COVID-19. These receptors' targets are unknown. Treatment given: roughly 11-day PBMC culture with coronavirus spike peptide pools or control peptides (ViraFEST assay). Cultured CD4+ T cells had their DNA profiled by the Oncomine TCR Beta short-read assay. MiXCR, applied by TCRdb to the PCR reads, yields one record per CDR3 protein. The table has roughly 14,000 distinct CDR3 sequences, around 21% seen once. Specimen: cultured CD4+ T cells from blood. Receptors were obtained from a human donor with COVID-19.

The rearrangement uses TRBV7-2 and TRBJ1-1, with TRBD1 matching 7 bases. Trimming removed 5 bases from V and 9 bases from J; junction bases left unmatched: 6. The CDR3 is 12 residues long. From germline, CDR1 is SGHTA and CDR2 FQGNSA. The CDR3: CASSPGTEKAFF. As DNA, the CDR3 is TGTGCCAGCAGCCCCGGGACAGAGAAAGCTTTCTTT. Filled out from reference TRBV7-2 and TRBJ1-1, the complete variable domain reads GAGVSQSPSNKVTEKGKDVELRCDPISGHTALYWYRQSLGQGLEFLIYFQGNSAPDKSGLPSDRFSAERTGGSVSTLTIQRTQQEDSAVYLCASSPGTEKAFFGQGTRLTVV.

This chain links TRBV2 with TRBJ1-6; D not certain. With 3 bases removed from V and 10 bases from J, the gap between germline ends came to 16 bases. The CDR3 sequence is 15 residues long. Germline CDR1 and CDR2: SNHLY and FYNNEI. Here the CDR3 reads CASSELNPLGSPLHF. The CDR3 bases are TGTGCCAGCAGTGAGTTGAACCCACTTGGCTCACCCCTCCACTTT.

A few counts support this clonotype. The CDR3 nucleotides read TGTGCCAGCAGTGAAGAGGACTCCTATAATTCACCCCTCCACTTT. Translating gives CASSEEDSYNSPLHF. This chain links TRBV6-1 with TRBJ1-6; D gene uncertain. Germline CDR1 MNHNS, CDR2 SASEGT. V shed 1 base and J shed 0 bases, with 4 bases lying between them. The CDR3 consists of 15 residues.

This clonotype has more than one count but fewer than ten. The chain joins TRBV20-1 to TRBJ2-6; D ambiguous. V was clipped by 3 bases and J by 5 bases, with 14 bases between them. The CDR3 extends over 15 amino acids. Germline values: CDR1 DFQATT, CDR2 SNEGSKA (reference sequence). CDR3 region: CSARSGTARANVLTF. CDR3 sequence (DNA): TGCAGTGCTAGGTCTGGTACAGCTAGGGCCAACGTCCTGACTTTC.

This clonotype is medium-sized (0.01 to 0.1%) in the sample. The chain joins TRBV19 to TRBJ1-5; D not certain. Germline loops: CDR1 LNHDA, CDR2 SQIVND (reference sequence). Trimming removed 6 bases from V and 0 bases from J, with 9 bases in between. This CDR3 comprises 14 residues. The CDR3 coding sequence is TGTGCCAGTAGGTTGTGGGCTAGCAATCAGCCCCAGCATTTT. Amino acids: CASRLWASNQPQHF. The variable domain in full, with the rest retrieved from reference TRBV19 and TRBJ1-5, is DGGITQSPKYLFRKEGQNVTLSCEQNLNHDAMYWYRQDPGQGLRLIYYSQIVNDFQKGDIAEGYSVSREKKESFPLTVTSAQKNPTAFYLCASRLWASNQPQHFGDGTRLSIL.

This clonotype was recorded a few times. The J gene is TRBJ2-7, the V gene TRBV19; unclear D gene. Looked up from germline, CDR1 is LNHDA and CDR2 is SQIVND (reference sequence). The CDR3 runs 14 residues. V lost 0 bases and J lost 2, with 8 bases in between. Written as DNA, the CDR3 is TGTGCCAGTAGTATAGATGGGCAGGCCTACGAGCAGTACTTC. Amino acid sequence: CASSIDGQAYEQYF.

The rearrangement uses TRBV6-1 and TRBJ2-3; a possible D gene is TRBD2 (5 bases). Trimming removed 5 bases at V and 3 bases at J, with 15 bases between. The CDR3 sequence is 15 residues long. Germline-derived CDR1 and CDR2 are MNHNS and SASEGT. The CDR3 DNA sequence: TGTGCCAGCAGTCAGGAGGAGCCGACAACAGATACGCAGTATTTT. Amino acid sequence: CASSQEEPTTDTQYF.

Judged by abundance, this clonotype is medium-sized (0.01 to 0.1%). The chain recombines TRBV11-2 with TRBJ1-2; 7 bases match TRBD1. This CDR3 spans 15 amino acids. Germline CDR1 is SGHAT and CDR2 is FQNNGV. V trimming: 5 bases; J trimming: 4 bases; junction bases outside the gene matches: 10. The CDR3 region is CASSPRMRQGYGYTF. The DNA for the CDR3 is TGTGCCAGCAGCCCCCGGATGAGACAGGGCTATGGCTACACCTTC.